One TCR beta chain is described in this entry. The data originate from a study of OX40 agonist ivuxolimab in advanced cancers. Method: immunoSEQ multiplex PCR; TCRdb's copy keeps in-frame clones and lacks some. The table records roughly 30,000 clones, around 87% of them present only once. This clonotype was sampled from an adult with an advanced solid tumor such as melanoma, head and neck, liver or kidney cancer. The starting material was CD4+ or CD8+ T cells sorted from blood, obtained in a trial of the OX40 agonist ivuxolimab.

CDR3 DNA: TGTGCCAGCACCCCTGGATCGAGGGCTGAAGCTTTCTTT. Translating it yields CASTPGSRAEAFF. The chain has TRBV7-9 and TRBJ1-1, with D unresolved. The CDR3 is made up of 13 amino acids. The V and J ends lost 7 bases and 6 bases respectively, with 15 bases between them. Germline V lookup: CDR1 SEHNR, CDR2 FQNEAQ (reference sequence).